This TCR beta chain was observed in a study of blood T cell repertoires in COVID-19. The wider study: Donors in the United States, Italy and Spain gave samples during acute or convalescent COVID-19. The analysed material was cDNA or gDNA that came from T cells, B-cell-depleted T cells, or PBMCs.

Using immunoSEQ multiplex PCR, the repertoire was profiled, and TCRdb retains in-frame clones only, with some absent. The repertoire holds about 25,000 clones, with 87% as singletons. The CDR3 has 15 residues. Germline V gene data show CDR1 as LNHDA and CDR2 as SQIVND (reference sequence). Losses at the gene ends were 8 bases for V and 4 bases for J; bases not matched to a gene: 10. The receptor's source is a man over 45 with active COVID-19. The sample taken for sequencing was peripheral blood. This chain uses TRBV19 with TRBJ1-4; the match to TRBD1 covers 7 bases. CDR3 residues: CASFPTGTDNEKLFF. CDR3 nucleotide sequence: TGTGCCAGTTTTCCAACCGGGACAGATAATGAAAAACTGTTTTTT.